This T cell receptor beta chain was identified during a study of T cells in Graves' hyperthyroidism and ophthalmopathy. It was RNA transcripts that yielded the amplified TCR beta CDR3 regions. The HTBI set primed first-round TCR CDR3 RT-PCR. TCRdb redid the calling of the multiplex PCR reads with MiXCR, one entry per CDR3 protein. The sample lists over 250,000 distinct CDR3 sequences, 22% occurring once. The study based diagnoses on clinical symptoms, serum thyroxine and TRAb, thyroid ultrasound and orbital computed tomography. In this sample, this clonotype turned up a few times. The TCR originated in a man aged 30 to 39 with Graves' ophthalmopathy. The sequencing sample was made of blood.

In nucleotides, the CDR3 is TGTGCCAGCAGTTACCCAAACCGGGACAGGGGGCGGAACACTGAAGCTTTCTTT. Protein product: CASSYPNRDRGRNTEAFF. J is TRBJ1-1 and V is TRBV6-6; 12 bases are a match to TRBD1. CDR3 length: 18 residues. The germline gives CDR1 MNHNY, CDR2 SVGAGI (reference sequence). After removal of 2 bases from V and 1 base from J, the junction contained 8 bases not matched to a gene.